Shown below are 2 T cell receptor beta chains from a single sample sequenced in a study of blood T cell repertoires in COVID-19. This table comes from immunoSEQ multiplex PCR, and its TCRdb copy is limited to in-frame clones, with some not included. The sample has under 200,000 clones, around 89% seen once. Input material: peripheral blood. These TCRs come from a man in his forties or fifties with active or convalescent COVID-19.

The J gene is TRBJ1-3, the V gene TRBV19, with TRBD1 matching over 7 bases. Germline V gives CDR1 LNHDA, CDR2 SQIVND (reference sequence). The V and J ends lost 4 bases and 4 bases, in that order; junction bases with no gene match: 7. The CDR3 runs 15 residues. The CDR3 sequence is CASSKDRQGGNTIYF. CDR3 DNA: TGTGCCAGTAGTAAGGACCGACAGGGAGGAAACACCATATATTTT. Combining the CDR3 with reference TRBV19 and TRBJ1-3 gives the whole variable domain DGGITQSPKYLFRKEGQNVTLSCEQNLNHDAMYWYRQDPGQGLRLIYYSQIVNDFQKGDIAEGYSVSREKKESFPLTVTSAQKNPTAFYLCASSKDRQGGNTIYFGEGSWLTVV.

This clone was found a few times. The CDR3 DNA is TGTGCCAGCAGCCCACAGACAGATACGCAGTATTTT. As protein: CASSPQTDTQYF. V gene TRBV7-8 combines with J gene TRBJ2-3; D unclear. In germline, CDR1 is SGHVS, CDR2 FQNEAQ. This CDR3 has 12 amino acids. V gave up 5 bases and J gave up 3 bases, with 6 bases separating them.